The 24 T cell receptor beta chains below all came from one sample that was sequenced in a study of Ad26.COV2.S vaccination and SARS-CoV-2 variants. As to treatment: roughly 18 received Ad26.COV2.S at low or high dose, single or two shots; about 5 received placebo; per-sample allocation not given. The investigators took samples on day 63 after the first vaccine or placebo injection. Assay used: immunoSEQ multiplex PCR; TCRdb lists only in-frame clones, some missing. In the table there are fewer than 400,000 clones, 85% to 90% of which are singletons. This material consisted of peripheral blood, taken in a trial of Ad26.COV2.S vaccine versus placebo. These receptors were obtained from a person aged 18-60 years who received the Ad26.COV2.S COVID-19 vaccine or a placebo.

CDR3 sequence: CASSSPGTGELFF. DNA for the CDR3: TGTGCCAGCAGTTCCCCGGGCACCGGGGAGCTGTTTTTT. The chain employs TRBV6-5 and TRBJ2-2, with unresolved D. Germline CDR1 is MNHEY and CDR2 is SVGAGI. V lost 4 bases and J lost 4, with 7 bases in between. The CDR3 sequence is 13 residues long.

The chain carries TRBV6-2 or TRBV6-3 and TRBJ1-2, with no clear D. Trimming left V 0 bases short and J 6 bases short, with 5 bases between. CDR3 length: 12 amino acids. Germline V gene lookup returns CDR1 MNHEY and CDR2 SVGEGT. The CDR3 DNA reads as TGTGCCAGCAGTTACTCAGGGCATGGCTACACCTTC. This translates into CASSYSGHGYTF.

The rearrangement links TRBV28 to TRBJ1-2; 7 nucleotides match TRBD1. Germline lookup yields CDR1 MDHEN and CDR2 SYDVKM. The V segment lost 2 bases and the J segment 0 bases; nucleotides outside the gene matches: 0. The CDR3 runs 14 residues. The CDR3 bases are TGTGCCAGCAGTTTAGGGACAGCTAACTATGGCTACACCTTC. It yields the protein CASSLGTANYGYTF.

This sequence joins TRBV12-3 or TRBV12-4 and TRBJ2-3; D not certain. This CDR3 comprises 12 residues. Trimming took 6 bases from V and 8 from J, leaving 12 bases between them. CDR3 amino acids: CASRTRVGTQYF. The CDR3 coding sequence is TGTGCCAGCAGAACCCGAGTCGGTACGCAGTATTTT.

This sequence joins TRBV4-3 and TRBJ2-7, with TRBD2 identical over 14 bases. Per the germline V gene, CDR1 is LGHNA and CDR2 is YSLEER. Trimming at V came to 3 bases and at J to 2 bases, leaving 9 bases not matched to a gene. The CDR3 extends over 18 amino acids. CDR3 nucleotide sequence: TGCGCCAGCAGCCAGCGGACTAGCGGGGGGTATGAAGCCTACGAGCAGTACTTC. It is translated as CASSQRTSGGYEAYEQYF.

The gene calls are TRBV11-3 and TRBJ2-3, with TRBD2 identical over 11 bases. The CDR3 length is 18 residues. CDR1 SGHNT and CDR2 YENEEA come from the germline V gene. V lost 3 bases and J lost 0; bases outside the gene matches: 8. CDR3 residues: CASSFSTSGDSSTDTQYF. The CDR3 bases are TGTGCCAGCAGCTTTTCGACTAGCGGGGACTCTAGCACAGATACGCAGTATTTT.

The rearrangement links TRBV7-3 to TRBJ1-3, with TRBD1 as a possible D gene (5 bases). Trimming removed 3 bases at V and 3 bases at J, with 6 bases between. The CDR3 totals 13 residues. Germline loops: CDR1 SGHTA, CDR2 FQGTGA. The CDR3 loop is CASSLGLGNTIYF. CDR3 coding DNA: TGTGCCAGCAGCTTGGGACTTGGAAACACCATATATTTT.

The CDR3 DNA is TGTGCCAGCTTGCCAGGGGATCAGCCCCAGCATTTT. Translated: CASLPGDQPQHF. The chain has TRBV21-1 and TRBJ1-5; the D call in the table, TRBD1, was not verified against the DNA. TRBV21-1 is a pseudogene locus. The CDR3 loop spans 12 amino acids.

This rearrangement joins TRBV5-1 to TRBJ1-1, with 8 bases fitting TRBD1. The CDR3 is 15 amino acids. The trim removed 4 bases at V and 5 bases at J, leaving 10 bases unmatched. The germline CDR1 and CDR2 sequences are SGHRS and YFSETQ. The chain's CDR3 is CASSIQQGAWTEAFF. The DNA of the CDR3 is TGCGCCAGCAGCATTCAGCAGGGGGCCTGGACTGAAGCTTTCTTT. Filled out from reference TRBV5-1 and TRBJ1-1, the complete variable domain reads KAGVTQTPRYLIKTRGQQVTLSCSPISGHRSVSWYQQTPGQGLQFLFEYFSETQRNKGNFPGRFSGRQFSNSRSEMNVSTLELGDSALYLCASSIQQGAWTEAFFGQGTRLTVV.

The chain has TRBV19 and TRBJ2-3; D might be TRBD2 (6 bases). CDR3 size: 15 residues. V was pared by 3 bases and J by 2 bases, with 12 bases between. Germline V gene sequence: CDR1 LNHDA, CDR2 SQIVND (reference sequence). The CDR3 is CASSMIGGATDTQYF. The CDR3 nucleotides are TGTGCCAGTAGTATGATCGGCGGGGCCACAGATACGCAGTATTTT.

V usage is TRBV19 and J usage is TRBJ1-1; D is unresolved. Germline V gene data show CDR1 as LNHDA and CDR2 as SQIVND (reference sequence). Trimming took 3 bases from V and 2 from J, leaving 7 bases between them. The CDR3 length is 13 residues. The CDR3 is CASSMGINTEAFF. In nucleotides, the CDR3 is TGTGCCAGTAGTATGGGGATTAACACTGAAGCTTTCTTT.

The chain couples TRBV3-1 (or the pseudogene TRBV3-2) to TRBJ2-5; 9 positions match TRBD2. Per germline, CDR1 LGHDT and CDR2 YNNKEL (reference sequence). After removal of 5 bases from V and 3 bases from J, the junction contained 10 bases not matched to a gene. The CDR3 covers 16 residues. The CDR3 spells CASSTGLASEEETQYF. CDR3 coding DNA: TGTGCCAGCAGCACAGGACTAGCGTCTGAAGAAGAGACCCAGTACTTC.

The chain uses TRBV18 and TRBJ1-4; 9 positions match TRBD1. With 6 bases clipped from V and 8 bases from J, the junction kept 10 bases outside the gene matches. Germline loops: CDR1 KGHSH, CDR2 LQKENI. This CDR3 comprises 15 residues. CDR3 loop: CASSRQGDSREKLFF. CDR3 nucleotide sequence: TGTGCCAGCTCCCGACAGGGGGATTCTCGGGAAAAACTGTTTTTT. The full variable domain, rest sourced from reference TRBV18 and TRBJ1-4, is NAGVMQNPRHLVRRRGQEARLRCSPMKGHSHVYWYRQLPEEGLKFMVYLQKENIIDESGMPKERFSAEFPKEGPSILRIQQVVRGDSAAYFCASSRQGDSREKLFFGSGTQLSVL.

This chain connects TRBV4-3 to TRBJ2-1, with TRBD2 matching over 13 bases. This CDR3 has 17 residues. Germline CDR1 reads LGHNA; CDR2 reads YSLEER. With V trimmed by 0 bases and J by 7 bases, 6 bases remained unmatched. The CDR3, as DNA: TGCGCCAGCAGCCAAGATCGGACTAGCGGGGGCTGGAATGAGCAGTTCTTC. Its protein product is CASSQDRTSGGWNEQFF.

The chain is built from TRBV7-9 and TRBJ1-4; D is ambiguous. CDR1 and CDR2 from the germline V gene are SEHNR and FQNEAQ (reference sequence). The V end lost 5 bases, the J end lost 7 bases, and 8 bases lay between the germline ends. The CDR3 is made up of 12 amino acids. CDR3 DNA: TGTGCCAGCAGCACTGGAACTGAAAAACTGTTTTTT. Its protein product is CASSTGTEKLFF. The whole variable domain, filled in from reference TRBV7-9 and TRBJ1-4, reads DTGVSQNPRHKITKRGQNVTFRCDPISEHNRLYWYRQTLGQGPEFLTYFQNEAQLEKSRLLSDRFSAERPKGSFSTLEIQRTEQGDSAMYLCASSTGTEKLFFGSGTQLSVL.

This sequence joins TRBV3-1 (or the pseudogene TRBV3-2) and TRBJ1-6, with TRBD1 as a possible D gene (5 bases). This CDR3 has 18 amino acids. V was shortened by 0 bases and J by 7 bases, with 19 bases between the two germline ends. Germline V gives CDR1 LGHDT, CDR2 YNNKEL (reference sequence). The CDR3 loop reads CASSQDLGGEGRNSPLHF. CDR3 nucleotide sequence: TGTGCCAGCAGCCAAGATCTGGGAGGGGAGGGGAGGAATTCACCCCTCCACTTT.

The rearrangement links TRBV25-1 to TRBJ2-2; 9 nucleotides line up with TRBD2. The CDR3 length is 14 residues. Per the germline V gene, CDR1 is MGHDK and CDR2 is SYGVNS. V was pared by 11 bases and J by 0 bases, with 4 bases of the junction left unmatched. The CDR3 sequence: CACGRGTNTGELFF. The CDR3 DNA sequence: TGTGCCTGCGGGAGGGGAACGAACACCGGGGAGCTGTTTTTT.

The CDR3 reads CASSLYATSGTPLREQYF. CDR3 in DNA: TGTGCCAGCAGTTTATATGCGACTAGCGGGACACCTCTCAGGGAGCAGTACTTC. The V call is TRBV27, the J call TRBJ2-7; 11 positions match TRBD2. The CDR3 runs 18 residues. Germline V gene sequence: CDR1 MNHEY, CDR2 SMNVEV (reference sequence). V trimming: 1 base; J trimming: 7 bases; junction bases outside the gene matches: 15.

This chain's CDR3 is CASSLIFDESGTEAFF. The CDR3 DNA sequence: TGTGCCAGCAGCTTAATATTTGATGAGTCGGGAACTGAAGCTTTCTTT. This rearrangement joins TRBV7-9 to TRBJ1-1, with D hard to call. In germline, CDR1 is SEHNR, CDR2 FQNEAQ (reference sequence). This CDR3 comprises 16 residues. Trimming took 2 bases from V and 5 from J, leaving 18 bases between them.

The chain carries TRBV5-6 and TRBJ2-2; 12 bases are shared with TRBD2. Germline V gene sequence: CDR1 SGHDT, CDR2 YYEEEE. This CDR3 has 16 residues. The V gene end was trimmed by 4 bases and the J gene end by 3 bases; junction bases not matched to a gene: 4. In nucleotides, the CDR3 is TGTGCCAGCAGCGCCGGACTAGCGGGACACACCGGGGAGCTGTTTTTT. It specifies CASSAGLAGHTGELFF.

V is TRBV4-3 and J is TRBJ1-4; 10 bases map to TRBD1. The V gene's germline CDR1 is LGHNA and CDR2 YSLEER. V lost 5 bases to trimming and J lost 5 bases; unmatched junction nucleotides: 5. The CDR3 contains 15 residues. The CDR3 is CASSVRTGGNEKLFF. CDR3 bases: TGCGCCAGCAGCGTAAGGACAGGGGGGAATGAAAAACTGTTTTTT.

In DNA form, the CDR3 reads TGTGCCAGCAGCTTATACCCTAAGAACACTGAAGCTTTCTTT. This translates into CASSLYPKNTEAFF. The chain uses TRBV7-9 and TRBJ1-1; D is unclear. The CDR3 covers 14 residues. Germline-derived CDR1 and CDR2 are SEHNR and FQNEAQ (reference sequence). V lost 2 bases and J 1 base, leaving 8 bases between the germline ends.

The chain has TRBV4-1 and TRBJ2-2; TRBD2 aligns across 12 bases. The CDR3 extends over 20 amino acids. Germline loops: CDR1 MGHRA, CDR2 YSYEKL. Trimming took 3 bases from V and 7 from J; bases not matched to a gene: 18. The CDR3 sequence is CASSQPWDPSGGATGGELFF. The CDR3 DNA is TGCGCCAGCAGCCAGCCTTGGGATCCTAGCGGGGGGGCCACCGGCGGGGAGCTGTTTTTT.

The count of this clone is one. The V and J genes are TRBV6-4 and TRBJ2-3; 9 bases are a match to TRBD1. V trimming: 3 bases; J trimming: 1 base; junction bases outside the gene matches: 2. The germline V gene has CDR1 MRHNA and CDR2 SNTAGT. This CDR3 is built from 15 residues. The DNA for the CDR3 is TGTGCCAGCAGTGAGACAGGGGGGGGCACAGATACGCAGTATTTT. This sequence encodes CASSETGGGTDTQYF.